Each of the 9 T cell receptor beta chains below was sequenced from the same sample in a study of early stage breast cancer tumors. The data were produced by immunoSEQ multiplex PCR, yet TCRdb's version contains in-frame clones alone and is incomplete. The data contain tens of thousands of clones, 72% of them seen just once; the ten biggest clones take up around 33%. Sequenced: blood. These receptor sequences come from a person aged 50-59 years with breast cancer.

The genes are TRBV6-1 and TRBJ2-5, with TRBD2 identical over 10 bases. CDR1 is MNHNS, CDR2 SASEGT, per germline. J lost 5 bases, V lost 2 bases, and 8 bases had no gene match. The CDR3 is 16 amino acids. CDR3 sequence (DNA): TGTGCCAGCAGTGAACATCTAGCGGGAGCTGGGGAGACCCAGTACTTC. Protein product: CASSEHLAGAGETQYF.

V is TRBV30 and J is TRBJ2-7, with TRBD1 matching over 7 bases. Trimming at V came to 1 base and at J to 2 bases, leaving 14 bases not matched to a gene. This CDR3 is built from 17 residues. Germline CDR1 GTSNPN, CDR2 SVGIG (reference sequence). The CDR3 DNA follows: TGTGCCTGGAGTGCAACTTTGGGACAGAAGTCTCCCTACGAGCAGTACTTC. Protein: CAWSATLGQKSPYEQYF.

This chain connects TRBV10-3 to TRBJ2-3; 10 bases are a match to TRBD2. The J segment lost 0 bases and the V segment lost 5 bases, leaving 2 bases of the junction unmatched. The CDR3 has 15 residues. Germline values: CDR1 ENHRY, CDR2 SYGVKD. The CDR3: CAISTSGASTDTQYF. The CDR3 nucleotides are TGTGCCATCAGTACTAGCGGGGCAAGCACAGATACGCAGTATTTT.

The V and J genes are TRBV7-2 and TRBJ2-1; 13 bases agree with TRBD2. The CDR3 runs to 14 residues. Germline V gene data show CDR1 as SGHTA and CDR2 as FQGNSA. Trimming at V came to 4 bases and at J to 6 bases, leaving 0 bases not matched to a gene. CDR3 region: CASSWTSGSNEQFF. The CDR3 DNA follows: TGTGCCAGCAGCTGGACTAGCGGGAGCAATGAGCAGTTCTTC.

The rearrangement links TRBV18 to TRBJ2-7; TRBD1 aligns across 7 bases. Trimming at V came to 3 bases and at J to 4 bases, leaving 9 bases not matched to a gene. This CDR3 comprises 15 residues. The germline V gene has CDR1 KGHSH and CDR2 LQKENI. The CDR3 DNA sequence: TGTGCCAGCTCACCCAGACAGGGAGATGCGTACGAGCAGTACTTC. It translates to CASSPRQGDAYEQYF.

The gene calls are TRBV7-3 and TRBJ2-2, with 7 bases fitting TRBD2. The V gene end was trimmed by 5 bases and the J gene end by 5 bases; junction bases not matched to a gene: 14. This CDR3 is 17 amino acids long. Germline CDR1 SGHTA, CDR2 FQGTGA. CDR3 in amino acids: CASSPGVAGLRTGELFF. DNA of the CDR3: TGTGCCAGCAGCCCCGGAGTAGCGGGCCTAAGAACCGGGGAGCTGTTTTTT.

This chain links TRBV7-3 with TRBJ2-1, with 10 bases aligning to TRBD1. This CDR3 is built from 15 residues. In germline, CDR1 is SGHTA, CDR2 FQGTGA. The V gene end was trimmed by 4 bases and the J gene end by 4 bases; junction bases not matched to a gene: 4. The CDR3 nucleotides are TGTGCCAGCAGCTCCGGGACAGGGGTGTACAATGAGCAGTTCTTC. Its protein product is CASSSGTGVYNEQFF.

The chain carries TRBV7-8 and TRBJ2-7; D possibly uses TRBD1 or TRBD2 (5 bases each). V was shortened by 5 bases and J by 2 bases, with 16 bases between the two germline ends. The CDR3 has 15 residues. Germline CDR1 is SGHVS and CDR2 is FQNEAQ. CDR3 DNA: TGTGCCAGCAGCCCGGGGACCCAGGACCCCTACGAGCAGTACTTC. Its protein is CASSPGTQDPYEQYF. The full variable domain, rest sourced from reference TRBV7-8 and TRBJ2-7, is GAGVSQSPRYKVAKRGQDVALRCDPISGHVSLFWYQQALGQGPEFLTYFQNEAQLDKSGLPSDRFFAERPEGSVSTLKIQRTQQEDSAVYLCASSPGTQDPYEQYFGPGTRLTVT.

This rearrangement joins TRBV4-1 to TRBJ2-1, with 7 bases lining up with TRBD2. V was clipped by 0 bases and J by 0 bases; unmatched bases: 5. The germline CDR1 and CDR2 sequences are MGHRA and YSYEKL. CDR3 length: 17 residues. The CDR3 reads CASSQEGGGGSYNEQFF. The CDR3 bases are TGCGCCAGCAGCCAAGAGGGAGGCGGGGGCTCCTACAATGAGCAGTTCTTC.